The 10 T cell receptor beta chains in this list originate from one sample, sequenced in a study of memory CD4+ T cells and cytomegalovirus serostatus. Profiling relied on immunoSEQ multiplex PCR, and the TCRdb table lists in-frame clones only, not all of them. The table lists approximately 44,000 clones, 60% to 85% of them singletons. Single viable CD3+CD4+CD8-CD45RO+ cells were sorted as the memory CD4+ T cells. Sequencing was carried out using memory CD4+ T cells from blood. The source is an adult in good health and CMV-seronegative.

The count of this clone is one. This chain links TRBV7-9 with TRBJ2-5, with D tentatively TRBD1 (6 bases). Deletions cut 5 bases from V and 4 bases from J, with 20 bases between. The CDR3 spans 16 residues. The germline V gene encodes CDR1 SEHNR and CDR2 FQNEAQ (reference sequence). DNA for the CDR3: TGTGCCAGCAGCCCCCCTGACAGGAGGTCAGGAGAGACCCAGTACTTC. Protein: CASSPPDRRSGETQYF.

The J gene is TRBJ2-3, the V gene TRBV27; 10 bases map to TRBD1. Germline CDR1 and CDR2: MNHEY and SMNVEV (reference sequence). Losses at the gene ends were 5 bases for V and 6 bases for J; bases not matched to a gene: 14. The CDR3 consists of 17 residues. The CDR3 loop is CASSRQTGGGFSDTQYF. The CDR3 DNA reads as TGTGCCAGCAGTCGGCAGACAGGGGGCGGTTTTTCGGATACGCAGTATTTT.

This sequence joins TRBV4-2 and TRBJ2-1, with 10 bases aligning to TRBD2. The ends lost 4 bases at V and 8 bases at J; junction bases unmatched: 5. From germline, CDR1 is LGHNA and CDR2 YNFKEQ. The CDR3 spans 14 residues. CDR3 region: CASSPGLAVDEQFF. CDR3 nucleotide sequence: TGTGCCAGCAGCCCCGGACTAGCGGTCGATGAGCAGTTCTTC.

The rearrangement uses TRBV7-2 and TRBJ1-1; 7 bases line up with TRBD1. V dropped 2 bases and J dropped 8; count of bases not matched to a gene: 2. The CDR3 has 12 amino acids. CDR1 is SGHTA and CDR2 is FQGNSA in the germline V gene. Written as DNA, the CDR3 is TGTGCCAGCAGCTTAAACAGGGGCGAAGCTTTCTTT. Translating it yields CASSLNRGEAFF. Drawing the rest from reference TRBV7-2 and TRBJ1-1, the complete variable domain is GAGVSQSPSNKVTEKGKDVELRCDPISGHTALYWYRQSLGQGLEFLIYFQGNSAPDKSGLPSDRFSAERTGGSVSTLTIQRTQQEDSAVYLCASSLNRGEAFFGQGTRLTVV.

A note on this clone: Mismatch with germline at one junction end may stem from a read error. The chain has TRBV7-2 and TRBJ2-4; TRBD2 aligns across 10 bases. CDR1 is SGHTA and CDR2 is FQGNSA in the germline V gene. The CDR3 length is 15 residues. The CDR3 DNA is TGTGCCAGCAGCTTTGGACTAGCGGCCGTTGGTTCCCTTGGCTTC. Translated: CASSFGLAAVGSLGF.

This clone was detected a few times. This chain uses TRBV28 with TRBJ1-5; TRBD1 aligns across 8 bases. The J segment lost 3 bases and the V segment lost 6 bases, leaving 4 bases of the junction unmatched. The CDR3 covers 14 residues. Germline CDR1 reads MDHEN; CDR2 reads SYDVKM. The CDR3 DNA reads TGTGCCAGCAGGCCCCAGGGGGCCAATCAGCCCCAGCATTTT. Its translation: CASRPQGANQPQHF. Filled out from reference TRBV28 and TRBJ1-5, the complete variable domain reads DVKVTQSSRYLVKRTGEKVFLECVQDMDHENMFWYRQDPGLGLRLIYFSYDVKMKEKGDIPEGYSVSREKKERFSLILESASTNQTSMYLCASRPQGANQPQHFGDGTRLSIL.

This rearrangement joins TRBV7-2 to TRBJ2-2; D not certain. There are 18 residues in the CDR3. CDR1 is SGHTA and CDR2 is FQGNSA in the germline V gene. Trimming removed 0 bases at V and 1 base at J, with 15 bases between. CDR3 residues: CASSLALSGQLNTGELFF. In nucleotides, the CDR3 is TGTGCCAGCAGCTTAGCTTTGTCTGGTCAGTTGAACACCGGGGAGCTGTTTTTT.

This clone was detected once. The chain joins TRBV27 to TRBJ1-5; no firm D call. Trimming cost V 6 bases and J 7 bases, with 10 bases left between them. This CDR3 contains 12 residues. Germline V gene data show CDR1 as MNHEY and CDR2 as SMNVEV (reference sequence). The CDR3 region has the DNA TGTGCCAGCAGCCACCCGGGACAGCCCCAGCATTTT. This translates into CASSHPGQPQHF.

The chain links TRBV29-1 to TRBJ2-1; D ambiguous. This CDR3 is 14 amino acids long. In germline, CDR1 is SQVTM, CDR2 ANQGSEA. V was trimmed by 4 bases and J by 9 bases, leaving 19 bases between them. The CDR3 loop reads CSVAVTSQVGEQFF. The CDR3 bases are TGCAGCGTTGCAGTGACTTCTCAGGTGGGTGAGCAGTTCTTC.

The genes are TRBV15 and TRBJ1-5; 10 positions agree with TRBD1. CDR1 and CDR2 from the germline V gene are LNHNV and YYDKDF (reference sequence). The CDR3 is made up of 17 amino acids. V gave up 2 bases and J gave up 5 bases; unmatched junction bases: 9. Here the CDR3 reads CATSRQGGQGLHQPQHF. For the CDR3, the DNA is TGTGCCACCAGCAGACAGGGGGGACAGGGGCTTCATCAGCCCCAGCATTTT.